This T cell receptor (beta chain) was sequenced in a study of T cells in Graves' hyperthyroidism and ophthalmopathy. General observations from the study: Patients with ophthalmopathy were separated from those with stable hyperthyroidism by a 13 V-J model. Most clonotypes expanded in the thyroid (above 0.001) were also present in blood.

There were TCR beta CDR3 regions amplified from RNA transcripts. During a first-round RT-PCR of the TCR CDR3, the HTBI primer set was used. Each CDR3 protein is one row after TCRdb ran MiXCR on the multiplex PCR reads. The sample contains more than 500,000 distinct CDR3 sequences, about 15% of which appear only once. In the ophthalmopathy cohort, Clinical Activity Score was at least 3, NOSPECS grade at least 4, and duration under 3 months. The CDR3 is 13 residues long. CDR1 and CDR2 from the germline V gene are MDHEN and SYDVKM. Trimming removed 6 bases from V and 1 base from J, with 10 bases in between. This clonotype has a count of ten or more. Its cognate antigen is unknown.

J is TRBJ2-7 and V is TRBV28, with D perhaps matching TRBD2 (6 bases). Specimen: blood. This clonotype was sampled from a woman aged 40-49 years with Graves' ophthalmopathy. The DNA for the CDR3 is TGTGCCAGCAGGGGCGGGACGTCCTACGAGCAGTACTTC. Translating gives CASRGGTSYEQYF.